This T cell receptor (beta chain) derives from a study of T cells in Graves' hyperthyroidism and ophthalmopathy. Looked up from germline, CDR1 is SEHNR and CDR2 is FQNEAQ (reference sequence). The CDR3 length is 15 residues. The V gene end was trimmed by 5 bases and the J gene end by 3 bases; junction bases not matched to a gene: 5. TCR beta CDR3 regions were amplified from RNA. The HTBI primer set was used in a first-round RT-PCR of the TCR CDR3. One entry per CDR3 protein results from TCRdb running MiXCR on the multiplex PCR reads. The table includes around 200,000 distinct CDR3 sequences, about a sixth detected once. This clonotype was recorded many times. A patient was excluded if there was uncontrolled infection, other autoimmune disease, pregnancy or lactation.

Sequenced sample: blood. The gene calls are TRBV7-9 and TRBJ2-3, with 10 nucleotides matching TRBD2. The clonotype comes from a woman between 45 and 60 years old with Graves' hyperthyroidism. DNA for the CDR3: TGTGCCAGCAGCCCCGGGACTAGCGATACAGATACGCAGTATTTT. Amino acids: CASSPGTSDTDTQYF.